The 13 T cell receptor beta chains given below trace back to one sample, sequenced in a study of blood T cell repertoires in COVID-19. The method was immunoSEQ multiplex PCR; TCRdb's version includes in-frame clones alone and lacks a portion of them. The table records 200,000 to 300,000 clones, approximately 82% of them present only once. Specimen: peripheral blood. All receptors come from a man aged 40-50 years who had recovered from COVID-19.

V gene TRBV6-4 combines with J gene TRBJ1-1; the D gene is possibly TRBD1 (5 bases). This CDR3 is 13 amino acids long. Germline V gene sequence: CDR1 MRHNA, CDR2 SNTAGT. V was cut by 3 bases and J by 1 base, with 6 bases left in between. CDR3 residues: CASSERGNTEAFF. The CDR3 coding sequence is TGTGCCAGCAGTGAAAGGGGGAACACTGAAGCTTTCTTT.

The chain couples TRBV30 to TRBJ2-5, with D possibly matching TRBD1 (5 bases). Trimming removed 3 bases at V and 1 base at J, with 9 bases between. Germline V gene lookup returns CDR1 GTSNPN and CDR2 SVGIG (reference sequence). This CDR3 contains 13 residues. The CDR3 nucleotides are TGTGCCTGGAGCATCGACAGCCAAGAGACCCAGTACTTC. It codes for CAWSIDSQETQYF.

This CDR3 is CSGTSGRGETQYF. The CDR3 DNA reads TGCAGCGGGACTAGCGGGAGGGGGGAGACCCAGTACTTC. The chain is built from TRBV29-1 and TRBJ2-5, with 15 bases lining up with TRBD2. The CDR3 has 13 amino acids. Unmatched junction bases numbered 2, after V lost 7 bases and J lost 5 bases. The germline V gene encodes CDR1 SQVTM and CDR2 ANQGSEA.

The rearrangement links TRBV25-1 to TRBJ2-6, with D possibly being TRBD1 (5 bases). Germline values: CDR1 MGHDK, CDR2 SYGVNS. Trimming stripped 2 bases from V and 1 base from J, with 12 bases between. The CDR3 sequence is 17 residues long. The CDR3, as DNA: TGTGCCAGCAGTGAAGGGGCAGGGTGGTCTGGGGCCAACGTCCTGACTTTC. Protein sequence: CASSEGAGWSGANVLTF.

About this clone: Other DNA sequences in the same sample also yield this CDR3. The chain recombines TRBV27 with TRBJ2-7; 7 bases are a match to TRBD1. The CDR3 is made up of 13 amino acids. V lost 5 bases and J lost 3; bases outside the gene matches: 4. The germline gives CDR1 MNHEY, CDR2 SMNVEV (reference sequence). The CDR3 region has the DNA TGTGCCAGCAGTCCTGGGACAGTCTACGAGCAGTACTTC. Its protein product is CASSPGTVYEQYF.

This clone occurred a few times. This rearrangement joins TRBV5-1 to TRBJ2-7; D may be TRBD1 (6 bases). This CDR3 is built from 16 residues. Trimming took 4 bases from V and 1 from J, leaving 18 bases between them. Germline V lookup: CDR1 SGHRS, CDR2 YFSETQ. The CDR3 DNA follows: TGCGCCAGCAGCCCCGCCCCCGGGACAAATTCCTACGAGCAGTACTTC. Its translation is CASSPAPGTNSYEQYF.

This clone was counted a few times. The V and J genes are TRBV19 and TRBJ2-2; the match to TRBD1 covers 8 bases. With 3 bases clipped from V and 6 bases from J, the junction kept 9 bases outside the gene matches. CDR1 LNHDA and CDR2 SQIVND come from the germline V gene (reference sequence). The CDR3 contains 16 residues. The chain's CDR3 is CASSILFGQGPGELFF. In DNA, the CDR3 is TGTGCCAGTAGTATCCTTTTTGGACAGGGTCCCGGGGAGCTGTTTTTT.

V usage is TRBV10-3 and J usage is TRBJ2-3, with 10 bases aligning to TRBD1. The CDR3 contains 12 residues. V lost 7 bases and J lost 8; bases outside the gene matches: 3. Germline CDR1 ENHRY, CDR2 SYGVKD. CDR3: CAIKGQGTTQYF. The CDR3 nucleotides are TGTGCCATCAAGGGACAGGGGACTACGCAGTATTTT.

The V gene is TRBV30, the J gene TRBJ1-3; D unresolved. CDR3 length equals 13 residues. Germline V gives CDR1 GTSNPN, CDR2 SVGIG (reference sequence). V lost 8 bases and J 0 bases, leaving 11 bases between the germline ends. The DNA of the CDR3 is TGTGCCCTGGGCAGTGACTCTGGAAACACCATATATTTT. The encoded protein is CALGSDSGNTIYF.

The CDR3 protein is CASSHRGGKNTEAFF. CDR3 nucleotide sequence: TGTGCCAGCAGTCACAGGGGGGGTAAGAACACTGAAGCTTTCTTT. The rearrangement links TRBV27 to TRBJ1-1; 8 bases line up with TRBD1. V shed 5 bases and J 1 base; nucleotides not matched to a gene: 6. CDR1 is MNHEY and CDR2 is SMNVEV in the germline V gene (reference sequence). The CDR3 loop spans 15 amino acids.

The chain links TRBV7-9 to TRBJ1-1; D call uncertain. Per germline, CDR1 SEHNR and CDR2 FQNEAQ (reference sequence). The CDR3 length is 13 residues. The V gene lost 2 bases and the J gene lost 1 base, with 5 bases spanning the gap. CDR3 bases: TGTGCCAGCAGCTTATCTTCGAACACTGAAGCTTTCTTT. Translating gives CASSLSSNTEAFF. Looking up the rest from reference TRBV7-9 and TRBJ1-1 gives the full variable domain: DTGVSQNPRHKITKRGQNVTFRCDPISEHNRLYWYRQTLGQGPEFLTYFQNEAQLEKSRLLSDRFSAERPKGSFSTLEIQRTEQGDSAMYLCASSLSSNTEAFFGQGTRLTVV.

The V gene is TRBV30, the J gene TRBJ1-6, with D unclear. The germline V gene encodes CDR1 GTSNPN and CDR2 SVGIG (reference sequence). V lost 2 bases and J lost 0, with 11 bases in between. The CDR3 is 16 amino acids. The CDR3, as DNA: TGTGCCTGGAGTAGACATGGAAACTCCTATAATTCACCCCTCCACTTT. It is translated as CAWSRHGNSYNSPLHF.

This chain connects TRBV5-4 to TRBJ1-3; 7 bases are shared with TRBD1. With 3 bases clipped from V and 0 bases from J, the junction kept 9 bases outside the gene matches. The length of the CDR3 is 17 residues. The germline V gene has CDR1 SGHNT and CDR2 YYREEE (reference sequence). The CDR3 here is CASSSATGLSSGNTIYF. The CDR3 bases are TGTGCCAGCAGCTCGGCGACAGGGCTCAGCTCTGGAAACACCATATATTTT.